Following are 30 T cell receptor beta chains from one sample sequenced in a study of CXCR3-negative and CXCR3-positive naive CD8 T cells (dated by TCRdb to between 2018 and 2021). Reads for this sample came from a NextSeq 550. The Human TCR Profiling Kit (MiLaboratory) was used to prepare UMI-labeled 5' RACE TRB cDNA libraries. TCRdb reprocessed the public reads and reports one entry per CDR3 protein sequence, without DNA. The data table for this sample lists 70,000 to 95,000 distinct CDR3 sequences. The ten largest clones take up roughly 1.5% of the sample. Input material: naive CXCR3- CD8+ T cells from blood. This specimen's cell subset or site label, interpreted: CD45RO-CCR7+CD27+CD95- naive CD8+ T cells lacking CXCR3 (TNR3-). These receptor sequences come from a human donor in good health. Some clones in this sample may be carry-over from other donors' samples.

The rearrangement links TRBV28 to TRBJ2-3; TCRdb's assignment of TRBD1 cannot be checked, as there is no DNA. Germline V lookup: CDR1 MDHEN, CDR2 SYDVKM. The CDR3 loop spans 15 amino acids. CDR3 sequence: CASCYRGREKLVGYF. Based on the CDR3 plus reference TRBV28 and TRBJ2-3, the full variable domain is DVKVTQSSRYLVKRTGEKVFLECVQDMDHENMFWYRQDPGLGLRLIYFSYDVKMKEKGDIPEGYSVSREKKERFSLILESASTNQTSMYLCASCYRGREKLVGYFGPGTRLTVL.

The V call is TRBV21-1, the J call TRBJ2-7. TRBV21-1 is a pseudogene locus. This CDR3 region has 13 residues. The CDR3 is CASSTIPSYEQYF.

The chain links TRBV7-9 to TRBJ2-3; TCRdb's D call, TRBD2, is unchecked because there is no DNA. From germline, CDR1 is SEHNR and CDR2 FQNEAQ (reference sequence). This CDR3 is 13 amino acids long. The CDR3 loop is CASSEARTDTQYF. Drawing the rest from reference TRBV7-9 and TRBJ2-3, the complete variable domain is DTGVSQNPRHKITKRGQNVTFRCDPISEHNRLYWYRQTLGQGPEFLTYFQNEAQLEKSRLLSDRFSAERPKGSFSTLEIQRTEQGDSAMYLCASSEARTDTQYFGPGTRLTVL.

CDR3 amino acids: CASRTRGDRPVEAFF. The chain uses TRBV28 and TRBJ1-1; the TCRdb call, TRBD1, lacks DNA for checking. The germline gives CDR1 MDHEN, CDR2 SYDVKM. This CDR3 comprises 15 residues.

The V and J genes are TRBV7-6 and TRBJ2-2; TCRdb's D call of TRBD2 is untestable without DNA. The germline CDR1 and CDR2 sequences are SGHVS and FNYEAQ. The length of the CDR3 is 15 residues. CDR3 region: CASSPAGASTGELFF. Full variable domain (remainder filled in from reference TRBV7-6 and TRBJ2-2): GAGVSQSPRYKVTKRGQDVALRCDPISGHVSLYWYRQALGQGPEFLTYFNYEAQQDKSGLPNDRFSAERPEGSISTLTIQRTEQRDSAMYRCASSPAGASTGELFFGEGSRLTVL.

Here the CDR3 reads CASSPGRLAGGVHGDEQFF. The gene calls are TRBV6-2 or TRBV6-3 and TRBJ2-1; TCRdb reports TRBD2, a call that lacks DNA to check it against. The CDR3 has 19 amino acids. CDR1 is MNHEY and CDR2 is SVGEGT in the germline V gene.

This rearrangement joins TRBV13 to TRBJ1-1; lacking DNA, the TRBD1 call made by TCRdb goes unchecked. Per the germline V gene, CDR1 is PRHDT and CDR2 is FYEKMQ (reference sequence). The CDR3 is made up of 13 amino acids. The CDR3 sequence: CASSRGGYTEAFF.

V is TRBV28 and J is TRBJ2-7; there is no DNA to check the TCRdb D call of TRBD2. The CDR3 length is 11 residues. Per the germline V gene, CDR1 is MDHEN and CDR2 is SYDVKM. The chain's CDR3 is CASSFGSEQYF.

The rearrangement joins TRBV20-1 to TRBJ2-1. CDR1 is DFQATT, CDR2 SNEGSKA, per germline (reference sequence). This CDR3 contains 14 residues. CDR3 residues: CSARDLVGYNEQFF.

The chain has TRBV12-3 or TRBV12-4 and TRBJ1-1; TCRdb's D call, TRBD1, is unchecked because there is no DNA. The CDR3 covers 12 residues. The CDR3 sequence is CASDRGGTEAFF.

CDR3 protein: CASSETTGRRETQYF. The rearrangement links TRBV28 to TRBJ2-5; the D call of TRBD1 rests on TCRdb alone, since no DNA is present to check it. Germline V gene sequence: CDR1 MDHEN, CDR2 SYDVKM. The CDR3 contains 15 residues.

This sequence joins TRBV12-3 or TRBV12-4 and TRBJ1-1; absent DNA, TCRdb's TRBD1 call cannot be checked. The CDR3 spans 15 residues. CDR3 loop: CASSTWGHMNTEAFF.

The chain employs TRBV29-1 and TRBJ2-2; the TCRdb call, TRBD2, lacks DNA for checking. Germline-derived CDR1 and CDR2 are SQVTM and ANQGSEA. The CDR3 runs 15 residues. The chain's CDR3 is CSVEDPASESGELFF.

The chain links TRBV5-5 to TRBJ2-7; absent DNA, TCRdb's TRBD1 call cannot be checked. CDR1 and CDR2 (germline): SGHKS, YYEKEE (reference sequence). The CDR3 runs 14 residues. The CDR3 sequence is CASSFGRGVDEQYF.

The rearrangement uses TRBV7-2 and TRBJ2-3; with no DNA, the TCRdb D assignment of TRBD2 cannot be verified. The CDR3 is made up of 19 amino acids. Germline CDR1 reads SGHTA; CDR2 reads FQGNSA. The CDR3 loop is CASSLVGTSGGAGTDTQYF.

The chain joins TRBV10-3 to TRBJ2-2; there is no DNA to check the TCRdb D call of TRBD1. Germline CDR1 reads ENHRY; CDR2 reads SYGVKD. The CDR3 spans 16 residues. The chain's CDR3 is CAISDRGAANTGELFF.

The V gene is TRBV20-1, the J gene TRBJ2-1; TCRdb picks TRBD2, but there is no DNA to check that call. The CDR3 is made up of 16 amino acids. Germline assignment: CDR1 DFQATT and CDR2 SNEGSKA (reference sequence). The CDR3 loop reads CSARGSTIETYNEQFF.

This chain's CDR3 is CSVEDYPGQTEAFF. The chain combines TRBV29-1 with TRBJ1-1; the D gene TCRdb calls, TRBD1, cannot be checked with no DNA. This CDR3 has 14 residues. Germline V gives CDR1 SQVTM, CDR2 ANQGSEA.

The chain carries TRBV28 and TRBJ2-7. The germline gives CDR1 MDHEN, CDR2 SYDVKM. CDR3 length: 14 amino acids. Here the CDR3 reads CASSRPDNYYEQYF. Full variable domain (rest looked up from reference TRBV28 and TRBJ2-7): DVKVTQSSRYLVKRTGEKVFLECVQDMDHENMFWYRQDPGLGLRLIYFSYDVKMKEKGDIPEGYSVSREKKERFSLILESASTNQTSMYLCASSRPDNYYEQYFGPGTRLTVT.

The genes are TRBV7-8 and TRBJ2-1; the D call from TCRdb, TRBD2, cannot be confirmed without DNA. The CDR3 covers 15 residues. The germline gives CDR1 SGHVS, CDR2 FQNEAQ. CDR3 region: CASTEARGVYNEQFF.

The rearrangement joins TRBV15 to TRBJ2-7; without DNA, the TCRdb call of TRBD2 cannot be checked. This CDR3 is built from 18 residues. CDR1 LNHNV and CDR2 YYDKDF come from the germline V gene (reference sequence). The CDR3 sequence is CATSGVGLAGASRDEQYF.

J is TRBJ1-1 and V is TRBV20-1. In germline, CDR1 is DFQATT, CDR2 SNEGSKA (reference sequence). This CDR3 has 17 residues. CDR3 protein: CSAEGWEGSKTGAEAFF.

This CDR3 is CASSTRDRGQDTQYF. V gene TRBV7-9 combines with J gene TRBJ2-3; TCRdb's D call, TRBD1, is unchecked because there is no DNA. The germline gives CDR1 SEHNR, CDR2 FQNEAQ (reference sequence). This CDR3 spans 15 amino acids.

The V gene is TRBV4-3, the J gene TRBJ2-7; as DNA is missing, the TRBD2 call by TCRdb cannot be tested. The CDR3 contains 15 residues. From germline, CDR1 is LGHNA and CDR2 YSLEER. This CDR3 is CASSPVRGAPYEQYF.

The V and J genes are TRBV29-1 and TRBJ2-7. The CDR3 is made up of 12 amino acids. Germline CDR1 is SQVTM and CDR2 is ANQGSEA. The CDR3 sequence is CSVEDSSYEQYF.

The J gene is TRBJ2-2, the V gene TRBV6-2 or TRBV6-3. Germline-derived CDR1 and CDR2 are MNHEY and SVGEGT. The CDR3 totals 18 residues. CDR3 loop: CASSYPLSQSTNTGELFF.

This CDR3 is CSVNRDSSYEQYF. This chain connects TRBV29-1 to TRBJ2-7; TCRdb lists TRBD1, though no DNA is available to test this call. Germline V gene sequence: CDR1 SQVTM, CDR2 ANQGSEA. This CDR3 spans 13 amino acids.

V and J are TRBV28 and TRBJ2-1; the D call of TRBD2 rests on TCRdb alone, since no DNA is present to check it. Looked up from germline, CDR1 is MDHEN and CDR2 is SYDVKM. The CDR3 runs 17 residues. Here the CDR3 reads CASSLGLAGGPYNEQFF.

The rearrangement uses TRBV5-5 and TRBJ2-5; TCRdb's assignment of TRBD1 cannot be checked, as there is no DNA. The CDR3 length is 14 residues. Per germline, CDR1 SGHKS and CDR2 YYEKEE (reference sequence). The CDR3: CASSSGDYPETQYF.

The chain couples TRBV9 to TRBJ1-2; TCRdb's D call of TRBD1 is untestable without DNA. The CDR3 consists of 15 residues. Germline loops: CDR1 SGDLS, CDR2 YYNGEE. CDR3 loop: CASSVGGQGDHGYTF.